This TCR beta chain comes out of a study of T cell responses to AZD1222 COVID-19 vaccine. The CDR3 totals 17 residues. Germline V lookup: CDR1 SGHRS, CDR2 YFSETQ. The V and J ends lost 5 bases and 5 bases, in that order; junction bases with no gene match: 12. The repertoire was sequenced with immunoSEQ multiplex PCR; TCRdb's copy has only in-frame clones and lacks some. In the table there are 180,000 or so clones, over 85% of which are singletons. This sequence was found in an adult in good health. The chain carries TRBV5-1 and TRBJ2-2, with 10 bases lining up with TRBD1. This sample comprised peripheral blood, obtained on day 0 of AZD1222 vaccination. CDR3 residues: CASSSLFGQGGTGELFF. The DNA for the CDR3 is TGCGCCAGCAGTTCCCTTTTCGGACAGGGGGGAACCGGGGAGCTGTTTTTT.